The sample holds many counts of the clone carrying this TCR beta chain. This entry comes from a study of regulatory T cells in long-lasting Graves disease. CDR1 is GTSNPN and CDR2 is SVGIG in the germline V gene (reference sequence). Between the trimmed V and J ends, which lost 0 bases and 0 bases, there was a span of 8 bases. The CDR3 is made up of 14 amino acids. The time point here: newly diagnosed GD, antithyroid drugs for less than 3 months. Construction of the TCR library relied on RNA isolated from PBMCs. Arm-PCR with iRepertoire HTBI primers amplified the CDR3 regions for these TCR beta libraries. TCRdb re-analysed the multiplex PCR reads in MiXCR, keeping a single row per CDR3 protein. This table has about 450,000 distinct CDR3 sequences, approximately 16% appearing once. Another study also made use of these data, one on T cells in Graves' hyperthyroidism and ophthalmopathy. This second report adds: The definition of stable Graves' hyperthyroidism was no ophthalmopathy progression within 18 months.

The specimen was peripheral blood mononuclear cells (PBMCs), collected at new diagnosis, from a patient treated with antithyroid drugs. This clonotype originated in a woman aged 30 to 39 with Graves disease. The rearrangement uses TRBV30 and TRBJ1-1, with D perhaps TRBD1 (5 bases). The CDR3 bases are TGTGCCTGGAGTGTAAAGGGGTTGAACACTGAAGCTTTCTTT. Protein product: CAWSVKGLNTEAFF.